These 5 T cell receptor beta chains came from one sample sequenced in a study of shared clonotypes between healthy human individuals (dated by TCRdb to about 2020). Libraries were built with the immunoSEQ multiplex PCR assay. TCRdb took over this immuneACCESS table, retaining in-frame rearrangements with V and J assigned. Such tables are incomplete; in checked studies, under half of the missing clones stem from an unresolved V gene, and the remainder is unexplained. The sample profile shows some 2.3 million clones; 85% to 95% of them were found once. The top ten clones comprise under 0.45% of the sample. The specimen was naive CD4+ T cells from PBMCs. The cell subset or site label, as the study defines it: CD45RA+ positively selected. The origin of the receptors is a man younger than 30 in good health. Some clones in this sample may be carry-over from other donors' samples.

The CDR3 region has the DNA TGCGCCAGCACCCCGGCGGGGGGCGCAGATACGCAGTATTTT. Translating it yields CASTPAGGADTQYF. The V and J genes are TRBV5-1 and TRBJ2-3; 8 bases map to TRBD2. The CDR3 is made up of 14 amino acids. Trimming removed 6 bases from V and 4 bases from J; junction bases left unmatched: 7. Germline lookup yields CDR1 SGHRS and CDR2 YFSETQ.

The rearrangement joins TRBV4-3 to TRBJ1-2; weak D call: TRBD1 (6 bases). Trimming removed 3 bases from V and 7 bases from J, with 18 bases in between. The germline V gene has CDR1 LGHNA and CDR2 YSLEER. There are 15 residues in the CDR3. The CDR3 DNA reads TGCGCCAGCAGCCAGGAGAGGGGGGGAAGGCGTGGCTACACCTTC. This encodes CASSQERGGRRGYTF.

The rearrangement joins TRBV5-4 to TRBJ2-4; D gene uncertain. Germline-derived CDR1 and CDR2 are SGHNT and YYREEE (reference sequence). The CDR3 is 14 residues long. The V end lost 4 bases, the J end lost 4 bases, and 12 bases lay between the germline ends. The CDR3 loop reads CASSPQVGKNIQYF. The CDR3 nucleotides read TGTGCCAGCAGCCCACAAGTTGGGAAAAACATTCAGTACTTC.

This clone was seen once. CDR3 in amino acids: CASSPPGAEGEKLFF. The CDR3 DNA reads TGTGCCAGCAGCCCACCAGGGGCCGAGGGCGAAAAACTGTTTTTT. V is TRBV5-4 and J is TRBJ1-4; D possibly corresponds to TRBD1 (6 bases). V shed 4 bases and J shed 8 bases, with 18 bases lying between them. This CDR3 is built from 15 residues. Per germline, CDR1 SGHNT and CDR2 YYREEE (reference sequence). The full variable domain, with the rest looked up from reference TRBV5-4 and TRBJ1-4, is ETGVTQSPTHLIKTRGQQVTLRCSSQSGHNTVSWYQQALGQGPQFIFQYYREEENGRGNFPPRFSGLQFPNYSSELNVNALELDDSALYLCASSPPGAEGEKLFFGSGTQLSVL.

The V gene is TRBV9, the J gene TRBJ2-5; D remains unclear. V was clipped by 0 bases and J by 2 bases, with 14 bases between them. This CDR3 comprises 16 residues. CDR1 and CDR2 (germline): SGDLS, YYNGEE. The CDR3 here is CASSVAGSAFQETQYF. The CDR3 DNA sequence: TGTGCCAGCAGCGTAGCCGGTTCGGCCTTTCAAGAGACCCAGTACTTC.